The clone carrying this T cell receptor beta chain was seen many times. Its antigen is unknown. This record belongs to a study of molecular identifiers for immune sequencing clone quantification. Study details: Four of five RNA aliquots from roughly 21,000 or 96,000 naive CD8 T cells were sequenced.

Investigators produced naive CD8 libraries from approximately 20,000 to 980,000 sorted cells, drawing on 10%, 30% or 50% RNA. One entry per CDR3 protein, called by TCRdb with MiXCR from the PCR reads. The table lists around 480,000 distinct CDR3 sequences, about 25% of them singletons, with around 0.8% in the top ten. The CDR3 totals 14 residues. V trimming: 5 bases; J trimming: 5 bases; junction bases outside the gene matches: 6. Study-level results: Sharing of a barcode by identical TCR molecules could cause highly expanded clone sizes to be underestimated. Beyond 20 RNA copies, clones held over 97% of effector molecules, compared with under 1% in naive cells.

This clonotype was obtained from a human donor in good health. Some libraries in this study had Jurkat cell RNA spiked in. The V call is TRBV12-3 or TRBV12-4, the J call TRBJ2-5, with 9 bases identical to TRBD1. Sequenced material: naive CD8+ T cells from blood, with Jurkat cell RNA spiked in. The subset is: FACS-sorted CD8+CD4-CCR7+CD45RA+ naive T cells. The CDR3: CASSGGQGGETQYF. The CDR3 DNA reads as TGTGCCAGCAGTGGGGGACAGGGCGGCGAGACCCAGTACTTC.